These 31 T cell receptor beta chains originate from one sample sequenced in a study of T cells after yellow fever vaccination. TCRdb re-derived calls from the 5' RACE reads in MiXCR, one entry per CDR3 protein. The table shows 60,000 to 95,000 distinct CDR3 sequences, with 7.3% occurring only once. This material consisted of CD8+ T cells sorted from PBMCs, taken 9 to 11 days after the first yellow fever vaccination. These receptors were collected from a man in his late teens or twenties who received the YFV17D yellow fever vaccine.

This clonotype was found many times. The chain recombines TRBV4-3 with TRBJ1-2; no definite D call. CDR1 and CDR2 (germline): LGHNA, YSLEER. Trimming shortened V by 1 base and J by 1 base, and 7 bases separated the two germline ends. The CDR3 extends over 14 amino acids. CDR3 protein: CASSQVASNYGYTF. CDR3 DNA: TGCGCCAGCAGCCAAGTAGCCAGTAACTATGGCTACACCTTC.

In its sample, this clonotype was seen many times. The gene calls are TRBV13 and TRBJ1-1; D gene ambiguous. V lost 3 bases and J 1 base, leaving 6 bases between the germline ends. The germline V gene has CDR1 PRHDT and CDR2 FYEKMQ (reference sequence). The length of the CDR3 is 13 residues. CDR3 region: CASSFGRNTEAFF. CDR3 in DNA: TGTGCCAGCAGCTTCGGGAGGAACACTGAAGCTTTCTTT.

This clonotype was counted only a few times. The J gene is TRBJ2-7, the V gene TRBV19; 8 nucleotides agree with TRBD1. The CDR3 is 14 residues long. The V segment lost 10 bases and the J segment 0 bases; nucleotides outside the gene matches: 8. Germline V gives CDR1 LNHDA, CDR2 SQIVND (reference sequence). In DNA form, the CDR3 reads TGTGCCACCAAGACAGGGGACCTCTCCTACGAGCAGTACTTC. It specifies CATKTGDLSYEQYF.

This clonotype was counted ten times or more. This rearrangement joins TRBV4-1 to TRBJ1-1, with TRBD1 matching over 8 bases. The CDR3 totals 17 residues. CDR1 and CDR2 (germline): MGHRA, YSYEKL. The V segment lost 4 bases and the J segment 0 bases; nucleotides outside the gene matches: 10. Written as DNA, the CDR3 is TGCGCCAGCAGCCCCTTTGGACAGGGAACTATGAACACTGAAGCTTTCTTT. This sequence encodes CASSPFGQGTMNTEAFF.

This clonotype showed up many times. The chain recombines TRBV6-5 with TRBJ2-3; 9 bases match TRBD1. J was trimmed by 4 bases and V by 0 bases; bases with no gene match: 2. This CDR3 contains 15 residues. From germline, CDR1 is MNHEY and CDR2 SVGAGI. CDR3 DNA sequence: TGTGCCAGCAGTTACTCGGGACAGGGAGCAGATACGCAGTATTTT. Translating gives CASSYSGQGADTQYF.

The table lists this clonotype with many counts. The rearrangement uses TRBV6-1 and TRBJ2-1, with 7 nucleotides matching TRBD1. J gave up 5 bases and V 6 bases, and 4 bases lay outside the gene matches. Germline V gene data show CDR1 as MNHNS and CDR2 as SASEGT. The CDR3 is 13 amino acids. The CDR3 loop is CASRQGYDNEQFF. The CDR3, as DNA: TGTGCCAGCAGACAGGGGTACGACAATGAGCAGTTCTTC.

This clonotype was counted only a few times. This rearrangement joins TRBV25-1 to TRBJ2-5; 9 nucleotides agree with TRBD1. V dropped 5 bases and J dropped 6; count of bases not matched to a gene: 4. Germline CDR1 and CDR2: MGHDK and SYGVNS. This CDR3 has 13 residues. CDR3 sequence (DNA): TGTGCCAGCAGTCGACAGGGGGGAAAGACCCAGTACTTC. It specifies CASSRQGGKTQYF.

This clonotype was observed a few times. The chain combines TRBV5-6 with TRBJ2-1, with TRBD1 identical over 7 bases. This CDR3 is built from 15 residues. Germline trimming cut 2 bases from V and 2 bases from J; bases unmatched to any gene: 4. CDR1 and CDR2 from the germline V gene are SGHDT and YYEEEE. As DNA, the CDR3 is TGTGCCAGCAGCTTCGGCGACAGGGCCTACAATGAGCAGTTCTTC. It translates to CASSFGDRAYNEQFF. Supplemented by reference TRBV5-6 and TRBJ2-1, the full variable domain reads DAGVTQSPTHLIKTRGQQVTLRCSPKSGHDTVSWYQQALGQGPQFIFQYYEEEERQRGNFPDRFSGHQFPNYSSELNVNALLLGDSALYLCASSFGDRAYNEQFFGPGTRLTVL.

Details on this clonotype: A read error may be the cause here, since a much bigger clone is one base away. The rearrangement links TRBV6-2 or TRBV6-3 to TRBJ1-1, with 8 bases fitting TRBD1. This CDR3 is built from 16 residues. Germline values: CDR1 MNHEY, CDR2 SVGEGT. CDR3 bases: TGTGCCAGCAGTTACTCTCTTGACAGGGGAAACACTGAAGCTCTCTTT. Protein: CASSYSLDRGNTEALF.

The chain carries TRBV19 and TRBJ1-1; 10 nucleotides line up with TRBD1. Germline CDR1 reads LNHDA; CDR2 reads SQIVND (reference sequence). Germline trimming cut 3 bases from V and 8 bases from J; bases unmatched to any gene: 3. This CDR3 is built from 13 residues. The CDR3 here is CASSIKTGGEAFF. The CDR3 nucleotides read TGTGCCAGTAGTATCAAGACAGGGGGCGAAGCTTTCTTT.

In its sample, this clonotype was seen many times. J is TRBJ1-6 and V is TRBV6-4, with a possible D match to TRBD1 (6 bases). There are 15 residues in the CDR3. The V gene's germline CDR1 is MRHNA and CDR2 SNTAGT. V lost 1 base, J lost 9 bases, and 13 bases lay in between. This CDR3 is CASSDYGGEGSPLHF. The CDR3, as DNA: TGTGCCAGCAGTGACTATGGGGGCGAGGGTTCACCCCTCCACTTT.

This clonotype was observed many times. The CDR3 sequence is CASSYSSRPGQGRDGYTF. CDR3 nucleotides: TGTGCCAGCAGTTACTCTAGCCGTCCGGGACAGGGGAGGGATGGCTACACCTTC. This chain uses TRBV6-5 with TRBJ1-2, with 10 bases matching TRBD1. Per germline, CDR1 MNHEY and CDR2 SVGAGI. CDR3 length: 18 residues. Germline trimming cut 0 bases from V and 6 bases from J; bases unmatched to any gene: 13.

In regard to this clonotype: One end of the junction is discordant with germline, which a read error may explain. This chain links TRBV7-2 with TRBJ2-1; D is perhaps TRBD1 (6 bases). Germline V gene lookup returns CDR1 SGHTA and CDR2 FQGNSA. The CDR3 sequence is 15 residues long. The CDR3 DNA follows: TGTGCCAGCAGCTTATTAACAGGGTTATACAATGAGCAGTTGTTC. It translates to CASSLLTGLYNEQLF. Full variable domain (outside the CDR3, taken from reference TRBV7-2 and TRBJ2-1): GAGVSQSPSNKVTEKGKDVELRCDPISGHTALYWYRQSLGQGLEFLIYFQGNSAPDKSGLPSDRFSAERTGGSVSTLTIQRTQQEDSAVYLCASSLLTGLYNEQLFGPGTRLTVL.

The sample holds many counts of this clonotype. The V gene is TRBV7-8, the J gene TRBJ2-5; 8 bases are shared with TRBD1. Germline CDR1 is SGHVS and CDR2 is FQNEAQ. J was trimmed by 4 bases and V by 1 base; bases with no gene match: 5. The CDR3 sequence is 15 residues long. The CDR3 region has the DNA TGTGCCAGCAGCTTAGAGAGACAGGGGATAGAGACCCAGTACTTC. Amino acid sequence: CASSLERQGIETQYF.

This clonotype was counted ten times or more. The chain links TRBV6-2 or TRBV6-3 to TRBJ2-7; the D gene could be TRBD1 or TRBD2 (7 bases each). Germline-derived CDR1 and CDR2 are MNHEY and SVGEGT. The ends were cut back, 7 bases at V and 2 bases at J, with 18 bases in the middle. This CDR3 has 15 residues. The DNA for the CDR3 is TGTGCCAGCACCCCAACCCCAGGGGGGGCCTACGAGCAGTACGTC. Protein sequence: CASTPTPGGAYEQYV.

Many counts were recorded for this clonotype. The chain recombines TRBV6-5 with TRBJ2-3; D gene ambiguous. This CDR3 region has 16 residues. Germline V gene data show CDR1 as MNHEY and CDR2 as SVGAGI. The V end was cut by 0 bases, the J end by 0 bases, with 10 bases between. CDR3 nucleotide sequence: TGTGCCAGCAGTTACTCTGCTCTCACTAGCACAGATACGCAGTATTTT. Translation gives CASSYSALTSTDTQYF.

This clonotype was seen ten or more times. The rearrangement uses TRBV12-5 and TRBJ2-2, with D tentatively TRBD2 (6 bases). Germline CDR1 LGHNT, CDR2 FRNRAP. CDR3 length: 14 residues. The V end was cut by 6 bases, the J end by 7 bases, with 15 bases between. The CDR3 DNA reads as TGTGCTAGTGGGGGAGGACGGCCAATCGGGGAGCTGTTTTTT. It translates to CASGGGRPIGELFF.

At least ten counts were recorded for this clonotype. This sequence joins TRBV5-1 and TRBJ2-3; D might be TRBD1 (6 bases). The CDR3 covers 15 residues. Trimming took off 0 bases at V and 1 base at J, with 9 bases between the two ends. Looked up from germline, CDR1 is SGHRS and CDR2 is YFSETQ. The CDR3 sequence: CASSLARGGTDTQYF. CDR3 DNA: TGCGCCAGCAGCTTGGCCAGGGGAGGCACAGATACGCAGTATTTT.

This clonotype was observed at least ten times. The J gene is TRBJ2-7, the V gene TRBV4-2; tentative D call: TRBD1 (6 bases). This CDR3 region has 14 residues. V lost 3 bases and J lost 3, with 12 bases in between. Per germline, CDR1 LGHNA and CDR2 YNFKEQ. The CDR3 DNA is TGTGCCAGCAGCCAGTATGGGGGCATCTACGAGCAGTACTTC. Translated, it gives CASSQYGGIYEQYF.

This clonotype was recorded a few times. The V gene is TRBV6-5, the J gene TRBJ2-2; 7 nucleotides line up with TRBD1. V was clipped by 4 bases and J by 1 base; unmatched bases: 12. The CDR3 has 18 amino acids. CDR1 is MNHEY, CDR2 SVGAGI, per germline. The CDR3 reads CASSSPNSGTENTGELFF. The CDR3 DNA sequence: TGTGCCAGCAGTTCCCCTAATTCCGGGACAGAGAACACCGGGGAGCTGTTTTTT.

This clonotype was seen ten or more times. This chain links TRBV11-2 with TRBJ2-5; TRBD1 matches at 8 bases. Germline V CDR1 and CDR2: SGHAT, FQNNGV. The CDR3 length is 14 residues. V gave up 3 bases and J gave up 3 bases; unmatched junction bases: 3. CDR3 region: CASSLTGEEETQYF. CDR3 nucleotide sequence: TGTGCCAGCAGCTTGACAGGGGAGGAAGAGACCCAGTACTTC.

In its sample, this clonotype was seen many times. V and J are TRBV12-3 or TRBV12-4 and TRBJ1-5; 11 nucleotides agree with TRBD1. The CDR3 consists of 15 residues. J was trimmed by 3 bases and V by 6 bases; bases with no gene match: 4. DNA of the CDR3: TGTGCCAGCAGCTCTGGACAGGGGGCCAATCAGCCCCAGCATTTT. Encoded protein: CASSSGQGANQPQHF.

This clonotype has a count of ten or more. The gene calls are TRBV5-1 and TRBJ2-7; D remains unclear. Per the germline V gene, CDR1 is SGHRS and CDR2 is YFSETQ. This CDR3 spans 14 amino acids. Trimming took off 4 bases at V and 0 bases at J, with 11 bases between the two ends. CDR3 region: CASSVGSGSYEQYV. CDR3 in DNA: TGCGCCAGCAGCGTCGGCTCGGGCTCCTACGAGCAGTACGTC.

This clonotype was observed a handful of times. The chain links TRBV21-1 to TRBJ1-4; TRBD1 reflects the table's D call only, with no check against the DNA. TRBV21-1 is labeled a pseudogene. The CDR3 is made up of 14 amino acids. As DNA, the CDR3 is TGTGCCAGCAGCAAAGCCACAGGGCACGAAAAACTGTTTTTT. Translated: CASSKATGHEKLFF.

CDR3: CASSLVAGDNEQFF. CDR3 DNA sequence: TGTGCCAGCAGCTTAGTTGCGGGGGATAATGAGCAGTTCTTC. The V gene is TRBV7-9, the J gene TRBJ2-1; 7 bases map to TRBD2. The V gene's germline CDR1 is SEHNR and CDR2 FQNEAQ (reference sequence). J gave up 7 bases and V 1 base, and 4 bases lay outside the gene matches. The CDR3 spans 14 residues. Full variable domain (outside the CDR3, taken from reference TRBV7-9 and TRBJ2-1): DTGVSQNPRHKITKRGQNVTFRCDPISEHNRLYWYRQTLGQGPEFLTYFQNEAQLEKSRLLSDRFSAERPKGSFSTLEIQRTEQGDSAMYLCASSLVAGDNEQFFGPGTRLTVL.

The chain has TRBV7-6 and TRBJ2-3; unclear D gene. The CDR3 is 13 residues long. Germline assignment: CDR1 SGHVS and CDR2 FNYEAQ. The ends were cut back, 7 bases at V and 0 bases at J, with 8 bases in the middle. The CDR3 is CASTAASTDTQYF. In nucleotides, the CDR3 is TGTGCCAGCACGGCAGCTAGCACAGATACGCAGTATTTT.

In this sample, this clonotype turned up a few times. CDR3 nucleotides: TGTGCCAGCAGCGCCGGTGGGCGGACTGAAGCTTTCTTT. Protein product: CASSAGGRTEAFF. The chain is built from TRBV7-9 and TRBJ1-1; D is undetermined. This CDR3 contains 13 residues. CDR1 SEHNR and CDR2 FQNEAQ come from the germline V gene (reference sequence). V lost 5 bases and J lost 5, with 12 bases in between.

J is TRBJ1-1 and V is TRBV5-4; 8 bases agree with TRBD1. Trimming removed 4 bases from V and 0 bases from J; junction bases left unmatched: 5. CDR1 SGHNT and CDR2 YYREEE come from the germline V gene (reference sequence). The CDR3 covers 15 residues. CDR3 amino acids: CASSPQGVLNTEAFF. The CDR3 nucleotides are TGTGCCAGCAGCCCACAGGGGGTGTTGAACACTGAAGCTTTCTTT.

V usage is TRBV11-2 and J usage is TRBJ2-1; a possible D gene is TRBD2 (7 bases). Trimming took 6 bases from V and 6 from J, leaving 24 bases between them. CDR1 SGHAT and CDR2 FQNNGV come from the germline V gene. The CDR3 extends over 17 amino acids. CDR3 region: CASSSPTKGGLANEQFF. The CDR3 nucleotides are TGTGCCAGCAGTAGTCCTACGAAGGGGGGGCTCGCCAATGAGCAGTTCTTC.

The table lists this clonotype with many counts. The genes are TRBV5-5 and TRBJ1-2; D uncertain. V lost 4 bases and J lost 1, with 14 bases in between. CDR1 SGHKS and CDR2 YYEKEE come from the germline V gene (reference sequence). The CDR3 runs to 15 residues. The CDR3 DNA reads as TGTGCCAGCAGCCTTGGAGAGGCCGTTAACTATGGCTACACCTTC. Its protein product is CASSLGEAVNYGYTF.

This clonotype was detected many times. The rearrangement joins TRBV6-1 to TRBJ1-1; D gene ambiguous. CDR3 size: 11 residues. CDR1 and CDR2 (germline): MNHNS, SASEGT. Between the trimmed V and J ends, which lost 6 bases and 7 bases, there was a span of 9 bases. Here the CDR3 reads CASRSHREAFF. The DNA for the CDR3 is TGTGCCAGCAGGTCTCACCGTGAAGCTTTCTTT.